This T cell receptor beta chain derives from a study of beta chain features in type 1 diabetes. This CDR3 is 14 amino acids long. The V end was cut by 3 bases, the J end by 4 bases, with 10 bases between. Germline CDR1 is KGHSH and CDR2 is LQKENI. As every portion of the isolated RNA was reverse transcribed, the sequencing read expressed TCRB transcripts. TCRdb's copy holds only in-frame clones and misses some; the assay was immunoSEQ multiplex PCR. In the table there are a few hundred thousand clones, about 13% of which are singletons. To note about this clone: The antigen is not known. The sample contains more than one DNA sequence encoding this CDR3.

Findings of the study overall: TCRB CDR3 length was moderately but significantly reduced in all four CD4+ subsets of Type 1 diabetes patients.

This TCR derives from a woman aged 18-29 years with type 1 diabetes. The chain has TRBV18 and TRBJ1-5; D unresolved. Material for sequencing was naive CD4+ T cells from blood. This CDR3 reads CASSPGAGNQPQHF. The CDR3 DNA reads as TGTGCCAGCTCACCGGGCGCTGGGAATCAGCCCCAGCATTTT.